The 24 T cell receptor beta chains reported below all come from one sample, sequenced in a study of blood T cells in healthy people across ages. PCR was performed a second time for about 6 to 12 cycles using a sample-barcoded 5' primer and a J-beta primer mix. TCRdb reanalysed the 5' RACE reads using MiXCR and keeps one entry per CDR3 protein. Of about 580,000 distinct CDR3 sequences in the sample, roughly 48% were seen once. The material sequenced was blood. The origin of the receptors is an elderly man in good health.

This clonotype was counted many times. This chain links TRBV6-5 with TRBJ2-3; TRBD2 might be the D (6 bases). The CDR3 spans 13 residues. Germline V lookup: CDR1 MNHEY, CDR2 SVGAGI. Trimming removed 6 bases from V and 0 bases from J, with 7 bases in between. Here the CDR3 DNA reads TGTGCCAGCAGCAGCGGGAGCACAGATACGCAGTATTTT. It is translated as CASSSGSTDTQYF.

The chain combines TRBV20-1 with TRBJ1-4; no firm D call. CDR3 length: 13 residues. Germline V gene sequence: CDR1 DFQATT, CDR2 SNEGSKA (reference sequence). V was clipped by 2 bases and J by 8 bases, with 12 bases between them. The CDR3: CSARHPYAEKLFF. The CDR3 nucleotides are TGCAGTGCTAGACACCCGTACGCCGAAAAACTGTTTTTT.

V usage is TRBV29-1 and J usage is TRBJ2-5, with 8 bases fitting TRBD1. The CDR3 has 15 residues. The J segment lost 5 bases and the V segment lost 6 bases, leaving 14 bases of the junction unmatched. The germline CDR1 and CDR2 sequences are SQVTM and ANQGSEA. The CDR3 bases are TGCAGCGTCTTACCGCGTGGACAGGGAGCCGAGACCCAGTACTTC. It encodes CSVLPRGQGAETQYF. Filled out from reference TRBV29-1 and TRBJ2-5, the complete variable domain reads SAVISQKPSRDICQRGTSLTIQCQVDSQVTMMFWYRQQPGQSLTLIATANQGSEATYESGFVIDKFPISRPNLTFSTLTVSNMSPEDSSIYLCSVLPRGQGAETQYFGPGTRLLVL.

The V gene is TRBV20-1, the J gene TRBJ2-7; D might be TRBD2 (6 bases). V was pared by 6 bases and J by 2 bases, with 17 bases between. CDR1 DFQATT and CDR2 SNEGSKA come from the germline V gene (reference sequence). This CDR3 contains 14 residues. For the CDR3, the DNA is TGCAGTGCGAAAATTCCTAGCGTTACCTACGAGCAGTACTTC. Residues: CSAKIPSVTYEQYF.

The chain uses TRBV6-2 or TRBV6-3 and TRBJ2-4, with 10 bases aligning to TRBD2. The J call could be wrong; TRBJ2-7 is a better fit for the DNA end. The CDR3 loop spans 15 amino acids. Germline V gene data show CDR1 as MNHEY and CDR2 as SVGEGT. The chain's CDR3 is CASRVARAGGREQYF. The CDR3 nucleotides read TGTGCCAGCCGGGTGGCCAGAGCGGGAGGGCGCGAGCAGTACTTC.

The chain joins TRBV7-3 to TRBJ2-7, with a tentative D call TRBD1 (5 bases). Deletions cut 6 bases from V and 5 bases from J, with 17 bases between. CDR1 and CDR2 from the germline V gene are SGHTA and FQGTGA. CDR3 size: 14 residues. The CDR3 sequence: CASSLGQGNHEQYF. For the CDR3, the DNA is TGTGCCAGCAGTCTTGGGCAGGGTAACCACGAGCAGTACTTC.

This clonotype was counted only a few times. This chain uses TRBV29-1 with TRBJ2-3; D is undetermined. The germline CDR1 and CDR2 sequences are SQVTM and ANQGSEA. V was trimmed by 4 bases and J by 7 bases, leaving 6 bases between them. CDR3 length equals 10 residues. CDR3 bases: TGCAGCGTTGGAGATTATACGCAGTATTTT. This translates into CSVGDYTQYF.

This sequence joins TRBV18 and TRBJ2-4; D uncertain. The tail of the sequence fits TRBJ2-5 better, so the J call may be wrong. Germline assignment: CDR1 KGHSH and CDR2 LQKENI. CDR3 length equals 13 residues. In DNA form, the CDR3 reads TGTGCCAGCTCACCACTCGGTACTGAGACCCAGTACTTC. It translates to CASSPLGTETQYF.

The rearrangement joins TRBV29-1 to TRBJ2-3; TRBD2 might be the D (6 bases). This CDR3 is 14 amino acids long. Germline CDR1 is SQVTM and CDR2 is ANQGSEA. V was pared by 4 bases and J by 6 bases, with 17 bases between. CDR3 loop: CSVGRAGMFDTQYF. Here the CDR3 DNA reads TGCAGCGTTGGGAGGGCAGGGATGTTTGATACGCAGTATTTT.

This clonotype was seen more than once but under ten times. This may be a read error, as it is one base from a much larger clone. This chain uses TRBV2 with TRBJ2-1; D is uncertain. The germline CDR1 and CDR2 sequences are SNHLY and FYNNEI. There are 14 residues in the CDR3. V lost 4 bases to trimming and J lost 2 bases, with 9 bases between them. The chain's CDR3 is CASSVDGPYNEQFF. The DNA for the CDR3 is TGTGCCAGCAGTGTGGACGGCCCCTACAATGAGCAGTTCTTC.

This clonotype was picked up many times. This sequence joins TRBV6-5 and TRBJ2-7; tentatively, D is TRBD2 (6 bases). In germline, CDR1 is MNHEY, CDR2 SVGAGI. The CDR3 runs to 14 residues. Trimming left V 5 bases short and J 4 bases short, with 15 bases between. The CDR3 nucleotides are TGTGCCAGCAGTACCCCCGGGGGTGGGTACGAGCAGTACTTC. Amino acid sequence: CASSTPGGGYEQYF.

This CDR3 is CASSSSNTDTQYF. In nucleotides, the CDR3 is TGTGCCAGCAGTTCGTCGAATACAGATACGCAGTATTTT. V is TRBV28 and J is TRBJ2-3; no reliable D call. V was trimmed by 4 bases and J by 3 bases, leaving 8 bases between them. The CDR3 has 13 residues. Germline assignment: CDR1 MDHEN and CDR2 SYDVKM.

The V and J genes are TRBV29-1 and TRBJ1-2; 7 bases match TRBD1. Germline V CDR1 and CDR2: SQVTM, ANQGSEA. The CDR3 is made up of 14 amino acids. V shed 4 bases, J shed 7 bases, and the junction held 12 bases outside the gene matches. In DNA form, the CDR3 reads TGCAGCGTTGGCCGAACAGGGGAAAGGGCTGGCTACACCTTC. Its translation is CSVGRTGERAGYTF.

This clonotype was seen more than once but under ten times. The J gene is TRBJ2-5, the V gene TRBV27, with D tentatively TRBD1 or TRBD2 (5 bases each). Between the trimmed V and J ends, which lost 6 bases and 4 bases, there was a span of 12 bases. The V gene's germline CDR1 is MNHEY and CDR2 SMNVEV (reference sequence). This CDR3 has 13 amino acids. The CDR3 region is CASRWSGTETQYF. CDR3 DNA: TGTGCCAGCAGGTGGTCAGGGACAGAGACCCAGTACTTC.

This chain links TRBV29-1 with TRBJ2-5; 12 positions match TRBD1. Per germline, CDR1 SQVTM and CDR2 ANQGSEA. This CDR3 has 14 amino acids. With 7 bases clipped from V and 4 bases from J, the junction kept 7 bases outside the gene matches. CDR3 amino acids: CSADGTGGGETQYF. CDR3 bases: TGCAGCGCTGACGGGACAGGGGGCGGAGAGACCCAGTACTTC.

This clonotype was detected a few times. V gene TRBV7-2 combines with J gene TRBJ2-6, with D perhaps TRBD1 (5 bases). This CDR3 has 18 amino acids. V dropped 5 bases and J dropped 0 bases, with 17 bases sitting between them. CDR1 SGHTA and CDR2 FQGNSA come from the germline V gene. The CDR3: CASSPRRYRTSGANVLTF. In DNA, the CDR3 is TGTGCCAGCAGCCCACGGCGCTACAGGACCTCTGGGGCCAACGTCCTGACTTTC.

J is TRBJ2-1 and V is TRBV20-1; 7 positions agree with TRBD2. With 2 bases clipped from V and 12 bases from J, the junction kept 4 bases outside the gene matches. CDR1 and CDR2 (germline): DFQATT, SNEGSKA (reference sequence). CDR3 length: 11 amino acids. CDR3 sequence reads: CSARSGGLQFF. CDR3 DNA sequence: TGCAGTGCTAGATCGGGGGGTTTGCAGTTCTTC.

The CDR3 nucleotides are TGCAGTGCTATAAGGGGGGGCCGGCGGGGGGATGAAGAGACCCAGTACTTC. Translation gives CSAIRGGRRGDEETQYF. The J gene is TRBJ2-5, the V gene TRBV20-1; 8 bases map to TRBD2. The germline V gene has CDR1 DFQATT and CDR2 SNEGSKA (reference sequence). J lost 3 bases, V lost 4 bases, and 16 bases had no gene match. The CDR3 is made up of 17 amino acids.

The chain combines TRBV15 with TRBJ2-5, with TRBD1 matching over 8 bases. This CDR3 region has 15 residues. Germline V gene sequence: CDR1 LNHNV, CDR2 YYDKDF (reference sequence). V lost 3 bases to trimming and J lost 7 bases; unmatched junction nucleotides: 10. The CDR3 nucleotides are TGTGCCACCAGCAGTACGGACAGGGAGGCAGGGACCCAGTACTTC. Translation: CATSSTDREAGTQYF.

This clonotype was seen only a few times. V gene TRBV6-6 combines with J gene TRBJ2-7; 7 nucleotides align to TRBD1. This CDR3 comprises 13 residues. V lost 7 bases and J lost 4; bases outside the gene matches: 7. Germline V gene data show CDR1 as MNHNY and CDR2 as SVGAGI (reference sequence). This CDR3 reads CASMLTGRYEQYF. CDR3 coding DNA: TGTGCCAGCATGTTGACAGGGCGGTACGAGCAGTACTTC.

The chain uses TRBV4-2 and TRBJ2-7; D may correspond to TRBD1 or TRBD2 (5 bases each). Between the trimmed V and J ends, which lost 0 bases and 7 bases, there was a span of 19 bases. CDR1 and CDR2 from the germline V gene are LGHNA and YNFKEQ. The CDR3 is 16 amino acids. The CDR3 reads CASSQDGGTAYKEQYF. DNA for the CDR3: TGTGCCAGCAGCCAAGATGGGGGAACCGCCTACAAGGAGCAGTACTTC.

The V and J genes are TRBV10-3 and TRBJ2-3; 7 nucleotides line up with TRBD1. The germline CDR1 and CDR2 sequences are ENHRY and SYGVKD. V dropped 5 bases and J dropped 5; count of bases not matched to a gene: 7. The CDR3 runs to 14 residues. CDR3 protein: CAISKKDREDTQYF. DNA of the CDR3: TGTGCCATCAGTAAAAAAGACAGGGAAGATACGCAGTATTTT.

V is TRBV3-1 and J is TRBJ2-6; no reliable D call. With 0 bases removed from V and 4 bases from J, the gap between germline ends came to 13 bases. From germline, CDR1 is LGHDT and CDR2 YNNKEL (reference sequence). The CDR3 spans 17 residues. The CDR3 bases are TGTGCCAGCAGCCAAGAAAGCGCTGGAGCAGGGGCCAACGTCCTGACTTTC. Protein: CASSQESAGAGANVLTF.

DNA of the CDR3: TGTGCCAGCAGCGTTAACAGGGGAAGTAGCGAGCAGTACTTC. Its protein is CASSVNRGSSEQYF. V gene TRBV7-2 combines with J gene TRBJ2-7; 7 positions agree with TRBD1. This CDR3 is 14 amino acids long. Germline V gives CDR1 SGHTA, CDR2 FQGNSA. After removal of 5 bases from V and 6 bases from J, the junction contained 10 bases not matched to a gene.